This TCR beta chain was documented in a study of shared clonotypes between healthy human individuals. With respect to this clone: What it binds is unknown.

The sequencing of unsorted PBMC DNA took place on ten immunoSEQ deep assay plates. Here immunoSEQ multiplex PCR was the method, and the copy in TCRdb shows in-frame clones only, minus some. The sample carries 400,000 to 550,000 clones, 70% to 85% recorded once. Trimming cost V 5 bases and J 5 bases; bases outside gene matches: 11. CDR1 SGHNT and CDR2 YENEEA come from the germline V gene. The CDR3 consists of 16 residues. Study results and caveats: Among donors, sharing of clonotypes was expected to be affected by sequencing depth.

Donors included only healthy HIV-negative adults lacking recent acute infections or vaccinations. The sequence was obtained from a woman aged 40 to 55 in good health. Some clones in this sample may be carry-over from other donors' samples. The chain uses TRBV11-3 and TRBJ2-2, with 7 bases lining up with TRBD2. The sample taken for sequencing was PBMCs. Here the CDR3 reads CASSPRAGEGTGELFF. The CDR3 coding sequence is TGTGCCAGCAGCCCTCGTGCGGGAGAAGGGACCGGGGAGCTGTTTTTT.